The clone carrying this T cell receptor beta chain was recorded only once. Repertoires were generated with immunoSEQ multiplex PCR, while TCRdb's copy carries only in-frame clones and drops some. The table records about 78,000 clones, around 90% of them present only once. Germline CDR1 and CDR2: SGHRS and YFSETQ. The length of the CDR3 is 13 residues. V gave up 1 base and J gave up 4 bases, with 7 bases separating them. This sample stems from a study of OX40 agonist ivuxolimab in advanced cancers. The sequences come from CD4+ or CD8+ T cells sorted from blood, collected in a trial of the OX40 agonist ivuxolimab. The TCR sequence derives from an adult with an advanced solid tumor such as melanoma, head and neck, liver or kidney cancer. The chain employs TRBV5-1 and TRBJ2-3; D is undetermined. The chain's CDR3 is CASSLNPPDTQYF. The DNA of the CDR3 is TGCGCCAGCAGCTTGAATCCCCCAGATACGCAGTATTTT.